A single sample is the source of the 26 T cell receptor beta chains below, sequenced in a study of beta chain features in type 1 diabetes (dated by TCRdb to the late 2010s). Library preparation used the immunoSEQ multiplex PCR assay. The High Capacity cDNA Reverse Transcription Kit was used to reverse transcribe all of the isolated RNA, meaning that expressed TCRB transcripts were what got sequenced. Not all clones reach the TCRdb copy of this immuneACCESS table, which keeps in-frame sequences only. Checked studies attribute under half of the gap to unresolved V genes and leave the rest unexplained. This sample lists 110,000 to 150,000 clones; 6.9% were detected once. Around 1.5% of the sample goes to the ten largest clones. The sample was central memory CD4+ T cells from blood. These receptors originate from a woman aged 25 to 39 in good health.

To note about this clone: Other nucleotide sequences in the sample specify the same CDR3. The V and J genes are TRBV28 and TRBJ2-2; D gene uncertain. Germline values: CDR1 MDHEN, CDR2 SYDVKM. Between the trimmed V and J ends, which lost 8 bases and 0 bases, there was a span of 10 bases. The CDR3 loop spans 14 amino acids. Here the CDR3 DNA reads TGTGCCAGCCGAGTGGGCGCGAACACCGGGGAGCTGTTTTTT. Amino acids: CASRVGANTGELFF.

The chain couples TRBV28 to TRBJ1-2; perhaps TRBD1 as D (5 bases). V gave up 5 bases and J gave up 5 bases, with 15 bases separating them. Germline V gene sequence: CDR1 MDHEN, CDR2 SYDVKM. This CDR3 region has 14 residues. CDR3 sequence (DNA): TGTGCCAGCAGTACACCGGTAGGGGAATATGGCTACACCTTC. Translating it yields CASSTPVGEYGYTF.

In its sample, this clone was seen a few times. The chain links TRBV7-3 to TRBJ2-3; no firm D call. The V gene's germline CDR1 is SGHTA and CDR2 FQGTGA. The CDR3 contains 13 residues. The germline V and J ends were trimmed by 2 bases and 2 bases, with 5 bases remaining between them. DNA of the CDR3: TGTGCCAGCAGCTTACTCTTCACAGATACGCAGTATTTT. As protein: CASSLLFTDTQYF.

This clone occurred a few times. This rearrangement joins TRBV18 to TRBJ2-7, with TRBD2 matching 7 bases. The CDR3 is 13 residues long. The V and J ends lost 5 bases and 6 bases, in that order; junction bases with no gene match: 7. Germline V gene data show CDR1 as KGHSH and CDR2 as LQKENI. In nucleotides, the CDR3 is TGTGCCAGCTCAAGCGGGACTCCCCCCGAGCAGTACTTC. Residues: CASSSGTPPEQYF.

The chain joins TRBV30 to TRBJ2-7; TRBD2 agrees at 15 bases. Germline V gene sequence: CDR1 GTSNPN, CDR2 SVGIG (reference sequence). V was pared by 8 bases and J by 5 bases, with 13 bases of the junction left unmatched. The CDR3 runs to 16 residues. The chain's CDR3 is CARGGTSGGLFNEQYF. For the CDR3, the DNA is TGTGCCCGGGGCGGGACTAGCGGGGGGTTATTCAACGAGCAGTACTTC.

This clone appeared many times. The CDR3 sequence: CASSKEEVRGNEQFF. The CDR3 DNA reads TGTGCCAGCAGCAAAGAGGAAGTCAGGGGTAATGAGCAGTTCTTC. This rearrangement joins TRBV21-1 to TRBJ2-1; TRBD1, the table's D call, was not compared with the DNA. TRBV21-1 is noted as a pseudogene. The CDR3 spans 15 residues.

This chain uses TRBV5-1 with TRBJ1-4, with 7 positions matching TRBD1. V shed 4 bases, J shed 8 bases, and the junction held 5 bases outside the gene matches. Germline loops: CDR1 SGHRS, CDR2 YFSETQ. The CDR3 is made up of 13 amino acids. The CDR3 protein is CASSQGVGEKLFF. The CDR3 region has the DNA TGCGCCAGCAGCCAGGGGGTAGGCGAAAAACTGTTTTTT.

The table lists this clone with a few counts. The chain is built from TRBV28 and TRBJ2-7, with D possibly TRBD2 on 6 matching bases. CDR3 size: 14 residues. Trimming left V 8 bases short and J 5 bases short, with 19 bases between. Germline-derived CDR1 and CDR2 are MDHEN and SYDVKM. DNA of the CDR3: TGTGCCAGCCTCCACCCACTAGCTACCCACGAGCAGTACTTC. Residues: CASLHPLATHEQYF. The variable domain in full, with the rest retrieved from reference TRBV28 and TRBJ2-7, is DVKVTQSSRYLVKRTGEKVFLECVQDMDHENMFWYRQDPGLGLRLIYFSYDVKMKEKGDIPEGYSVSREKKERFSLILESASTNQTSMYLCASLHPLATHEQYFGPGTRLTVT.

This clone has only a few counts. The chain couples TRBV11-1 to TRBJ2-1; TRBD2 matches at 9 bases. The germline CDR1 and CDR2 sequences are SGHAT and FQDESV (reference sequence). With V trimmed by 4 bases and J by 6 bases, 7 bases remained unmatched. The CDR3 runs to 15 residues. The CDR3 DNA sequence: TGTGCCAGCAGCTCGCGGGAGGGCCATGTCAATGAGCAGTTCTTC. It encodes CASSSREGHVNEQFF.

V usage is TRBV14 and J usage is TRBJ1-2, with no clear D. Per the germline V gene, CDR1 is SGHDN and CDR2 is FVKESK. There are 13 residues in the CDR3. Trimming shortened V by 1 base and J by 8 bases, and 11 bases separated the two germline ends. The CDR3 DNA follows: TGTGCCAGCAGCCAAGTTCAGGAATCGGGCTACACCTTC. Amino acids: CASSQVQESGYTF.

This chain uses TRBV9 with TRBJ2-3; 12 positions match TRBD2. Germline CDR1 is SGDLS and CDR2 is YYNGEE. CDR3 length: 15 amino acids. Trimming took 1 base from V and 3 from J; bases not matched to a gene: 0. CDR3 protein: CASSVTSGRTDTQYF. DNA of the CDR3: TGTGCCAGCAGCGTAACTAGCGGGAGGACAGATACGCAGTATTTT.

The chain couples TRBV9 to TRBJ1-2, with D uncertain. The CDR3 loop spans 14 amino acids. V was cut by 5 bases and J by 5 bases, with 16 bases left in between. CDR1 and CDR2 (germline): SGDLS, YYNGEE. CDR3 residues: CASSRVEGYYGYTF. In DNA, the CDR3 is TGTGCCAGCAGTCGGGTGGAGGGTTATTATGGCTACACCTTC.

About this clone itself: Other DNA sequences in the same sample also yield this CDR3. The DNA for the CDR3 is TGTGCCAGCAGCTCGCTAGCGGGAGGGTCCTACGAGCAGTACTTC. Protein sequence: CASSSLAGGSYEQYF. The V call is TRBV7-2, the J call TRBJ2-7, with 12 bases fitting TRBD2. Germline lookup yields CDR1 SGHTA and CDR2 FQGNSA. The CDR3 has 15 residues. The V segment lost 4 bases and the J segment 1 base; nucleotides outside the gene matches: 2.

There are many counts of this clone. V gene TRBV13 combines with J gene TRBJ1-2; D is possibly TRBD1 (6 bases). The CDR3 runs to 14 residues. CDR1 PRHDT and CDR2 FYEKMQ come from the germline V gene (reference sequence). The V and J ends lost 0 bases and 4 bases respectively, with 9 bases between them. The chain's CDR3 is CASSLGRGTYGYTF. The CDR3 bases are TGTGCCAGCAGCTTAGGCAGGGGCACCTATGGCTACACCTTC.

V and J are TRBV19 and TRBJ2-5; 10 nucleotides agree with TRBD2. The CDR3 is made up of 16 amino acids. The V and J ends lost 6 bases and 5 bases, in that order; junction bases with no gene match: 12. Germline V lookup: CDR1 LNHDA, CDR2 SQIVND (reference sequence). CDR3 nucleotides: TGTGCCAGTAGGACCGGGACTAGCGAGGCCGGGGAGACCCAGTACTTC. This codes for CASRTGTSEAGETQYF.

This clone was seen only once. The chain couples TRBV7-3 to TRBJ2-5; a possible D gene is TRBD2 (5 bases). The end of the DNA is better explained by TRBJ2-7, so the J call may be wrong. Germline V gene data show CDR1 as SGHTA and CDR2 as FQGTGA. This CDR3 has 14 residues. The CDR3 protein is CASSLSGPNNEQYF. DNA for the CDR3: TGTGCCAGCAGCTTAAGCGGGCCAAACAACGAGCAGTACTTC.

This clone showed up just a few times. V is TRBV6-6 and J is TRBJ2-5; no clear D. Trimming shortened V by 2 bases and J by 4 bases, and 14 bases separated the two germline ends. The CDR3 contains 15 residues. Germline CDR1 is MNHNY and CDR2 is SVGAGI (reference sequence). For the CDR3, the DNA is TGTGCCAGCAGTTACGGCTCCCAGATGGTAGAGACCCAGTACTTC. Residues: CASSYGSQMVETQYF.

This clone appeared a few times. The V gene is TRBV28, the J gene TRBJ2-7; weak D call: TRBD1 (6 bases). V shed 7 bases and J shed 1 base, with 11 bases lying between them. The germline V gene encodes CDR1 MDHEN and CDR2 SYDVKM. CDR3 length: 13 amino acids. The CDR3 DNA sequence: TGTGCCAGCATCCAGGGACATTCCTACGAGCAGTACTTC. Amino acids: CASIQGHSYEQYF.

This clone came up a few times. This chain uses TRBV4-2 with TRBJ2-7; D is possibly TRBD2 (5 bases). This CDR3 is 14 amino acids long. CDR1 is LGHNA, CDR2 YNFKEQ, per germline. Trimming shortened V by 0 bases and J by 8 bases, and 14 bases separated the two germline ends. The CDR3 spells CASSQEDSSAKQYF. The DNA of the CDR3 is TGTGCCAGCAGCCAAGAGGACTCGTCGGCAAAGCAGTACTTC.

The chain recombines TRBV4-1 with TRBJ2-6, with D unresolved. V lost 0 bases and J 4 bases, leaving 10 bases between the germline ends. The CDR3 runs 16 residues. Germline CDR1 MGHRA, CDR2 YSYEKL. CDR3 in amino acids: CASSQDLWAGANVLTF. The CDR3, as DNA: TGCGCCAGCAGCCAAGATCTTTGGGCGGGGGCCAACGTCCTGACTTTC.

The genes are TRBV2 and TRBJ2-3; 9 bases map to TRBD2. Germline CDR1 SNHLY, CDR2 FYNNEI. The V gene end was trimmed by 10 bases and the J gene end by 3 bases; junction bases not matched to a gene: 8. The CDR3 is made up of 14 amino acids. The CDR3 here is CATQREDWTDTQYF. For the CDR3, the DNA is TGTGCCACCCAGCGGGAGGATTGGACAGATACGCAGTATTTT.

The rearrangement links TRBV7-3 to TRBJ2-7, with TRBD2 identical over 7 bases. The CDR3 consists of 17 residues. In germline, CDR1 is SGHTA, CDR2 FQGTGA. After removal of 8 bases from V and 5 bases from J, the junction contained 21 bases not matched to a gene. Here the CDR3 DNA reads TGTGCCAGCCGAACAGTTCAGGGACTACCCGGTAGGGACGAGCAGTACTTC. Translation gives CASRTVQGLPGRDEQYF.

This clone turned up a few times. V gene TRBV28 combines with J gene TRBJ1-1; a weak D match, TRBD1 (5 bases). Trimming cost V 4 bases and J 5 bases, with 8 bases left between them. The CDR3 has 12 amino acids. Germline CDR1 is MDHEN and CDR2 is SYDVKM. CDR3 loop: CASSWAGTEAFF. The CDR3, as DNA: TGTGCCAGCAGTTGGGCAGGGACTGAAGCTTTCTTT.

The chain employs TRBV7-9 and TRBJ2-7, with 9 bases matching TRBD1. Germline-derived CDR1 and CDR2 are SEHNR and FQNEAQ (reference sequence). The CDR3 has 14 amino acids. V shed 3 bases and J 6 bases; nucleotides not matched to a gene: 6. Here the CDR3 reads CASSLWDRVPEQYF. In DNA form, the CDR3 reads TGTGCCAGCAGCTTGTGGGACAGGGTACCCGAGCAGTACTTC.

The chain employs TRBV5-6 and TRBJ1-1, with D possibly being TRBD1 (6 bases). CDR3 length: 13 residues. The germline V gene has CDR1 SGHDT and CDR2 YYEEEE. V dropped 2 bases and J dropped 5 bases, with 10 bases sitting between them. CDR3 protein: CASSFRGGTEAFF. The CDR3, as DNA: TGTGCCAGCAGCTTTAGAGGGGGAACTGAAGCTTTCTTT. Based on the CDR3 plus reference TRBV5-6 and TRBJ1-1, the full variable domain is DAGVTQSPTHLIKTRGQQVTLRCSPKSGHDTVSWYQQALGQGPQFIFQYYEEEERQRGNFPDRFSGHQFPNYSSELNVNALLLGDSALYLCASSFRGGTEAFFGQGTRLTVV.

The rearrangement links TRBV7-9 to TRBJ2-7; 10 bases are a match to TRBD1. Germline V gene sequence: CDR1 SEHNR, CDR2 FQNEAQ (reference sequence). Trimming at V came to 4 bases and at J to 6 bases, leaving 6 bases not matched to a gene. CDR3 size: 14 residues. CDR3 sequence: CASSWGQGLGEQYF. The CDR3 nucleotides read TGTGCCAGCAGCTGGGGACAGGGGTTGGGCGAGCAGTACTTC.